One sample yielded the 22 T cell receptor beta chains listed below, sequenced in a study of T cells in Graves' hyperthyroidism and ophthalmopathy. TCR beta CDR3 region amplification was performed from RNA transcripts. First-round RT-PCR targeting the TCR CDR3 was performed with the HTBI primer set. TCRdb reprocessed the multiplex PCR reads with MiXCR, giving one entry per CDR3 protein. The top ten hold approximately 3.5% of the sample, which has about 600,000 distinct CDR3 sequences, around 15% seen once. Source material: blood. The receptors stem from a woman between 40 and 50 years old with Graves' ophthalmopathy.

This clonotype came up many times. The chain recombines TRBV27 with TRBJ1-5; the D is unclear. V dropped 3 bases and J dropped 4 bases, with 13 bases sitting between them. The CDR3 contains 15 residues. Germline V gene data show CDR1 as MNHEY and CDR2 as SMNVEV (reference sequence). CDR3 in amino acids: CASSFVGSRNQPQHF. Here the CDR3 DNA reads TGTGCCAGCAGTTTCGTAGGGTCTAGGAATCAGCCCCAGCATTTT.

This clonotype was found many times. This chain joins TRBV18 and TRBJ2-7; possibly TRBD1 or TRBD2 for D (5 bases each). There are 15 residues in the CDR3. V lost 3 bases to trimming and J lost 4 bases, with 16 bases between them. From germline, CDR1 is KGHSH and CDR2 LQKENI. CDR3 nucleotide sequence: TGTGCCAGCTCACCTCAGGGAGCAACCGGTTACGAGCAGTACTTC. Encoded protein: CASSPQGATGYEQYF.

In this sample, this clonotype turned up many times. V and J are TRBV2 and TRBJ2-7, with 7 bases aligning to TRBD2. Trimming removed 5 bases from V and 2 bases from J; junction bases left unmatched: 9. In germline, CDR1 is SNHLY, CDR2 FYNNEI. The CDR3 is 15 amino acids. This CDR3 is CASSKGPRGAYEQYF. In DNA, the CDR3 is TGTGCCAGCAGTAAGGGACCCCGGGGGGCCTACGAGCAGTACTTC.

The chain joins TRBV28 to TRBJ2-2, with 7 bases matching TRBD1. The V and J ends lost 3 bases and 3 bases, in that order; junction bases with no gene match: 10. Germline V gives CDR1 MDHEN, CDR2 SYDVKM. CDR3 size: 17 residues. CDR3 nucleotides: TGTGCCAGCAGTTTCCCGACAGGGTTTGGGTACACCGGGGAGCTGTTTTTT. This sequence encodes CASSFPTGFGYTGELFF.

The chain has TRBV28 and TRBJ1-1; 7 nucleotides align to TRBD1. The V gene end was trimmed by 6 bases and the J gene end by 7 bases; junction bases not matched to a gene: 2. The CDR3 extends over 11 amino acids. Germline CDR1 MDHEN, CDR2 SYDVKM. The CDR3 reads CASRRTGEAFF. Written as DNA, the CDR3 is TGTGCCAGCAGGAGGACAGGTGAAGCTTTCTTT.

This clonotype was picked up many times. The chain joins TRBV12-3 or TRBV12-4 to TRBJ1-3; unclear D gene. V was cut by 6 bases and J by 0 bases, with 9 bases left in between. The CDR3 loop spans 14 amino acids. The CDR3 nucleotides read TGTGCCAGCAGACAACAATACTCTGGAAACACCATATATTTT. Translating it yields CASRQQYSGNTIYF.

The V gene is TRBV20-1, the J gene TRBJ2-3; tentatively, D is TRBD2 (7 bases). The germline CDR1 and CDR2 sequences are DFQATT and SNEGSKA (reference sequence). V was pared by 5 bases and J by 2 bases, with 17 bases between. The CDR3 sequence is 15 residues long. This CDR3 is CSAPRGGENTDTQYF. The CDR3 DNA sequence: TGCAGTGCTCCTAGGGGGGGTGAAAACACAGATACGCAGTATTTT.

V is TRBV19 and J is TRBJ2-7; 9 bases align to TRBD1. Germline CDR1 reads LNHDA; CDR2 reads SQIVND (reference sequence). The CDR3 loop spans 15 amino acids. The V segment lost 4 bases and the J segment 6 bases; nucleotides outside the gene matches: 10. CDR3 loop: CASSNKQGAPSEQYF. CDR3 sequence (DNA): TGTGCCAGTAGTAACAAACAGGGGGCGCCTTCCGAGCAGTACTTC.

This clonotype was seen at least ten times. V gene TRBV27 combines with J gene TRBJ1-4, with a possible D match to TRBD1 (5 bases). Looked up from germline, CDR1 is MNHEY and CDR2 is SMNVEV (reference sequence). The CDR3 spans 16 residues. The V end lost 6 bases, the J end lost 8 bases, and 22 bases lay between the germline ends. The CDR3 DNA reads TGTGCCAGCAGGGAAAGAGACAGATGGAGGACGGAAAAACTGTTTTTT. Residues: CASRERDRWRTEKLFF.

This clonotype was seen many times. The chain joins TRBV3-1 to TRBJ1-2; D is unclear. Between the trimmed V and J ends, which lost 2 bases and 5 bases, there was a span of 12 bases. The germline V gene encodes CDR1 LGHDT and CDR2 YNNKEL (reference sequence). There are 14 residues in the CDR3. The CDR3 DNA sequence: TGTGCCAGCAGCCAAAATGACCAGGTATATGGCTACACCTTC. Protein product: CASSQNDQVYGYTF.

This clonotype was seen ten or more times. This sequence joins TRBV3-1 and TRBJ1-2; D remains unclear. The CDR3 has 13 residues. Per the germline V gene, CDR1 is LGHDT and CDR2 is YNNKEL (reference sequence). The V end lost 0 bases, the J end lost 5 bases, and 7 bases lay between the germline ends. The DNA for the CDR3 is TGTGCCAGCAGCCAAGATCCGGAATATGGCTACACCTTC. Its translation: CASSQDPEYGYTF.

The sample holds a few counts of this clonotype. The rearrangement joins TRBV12-3 or TRBV12-4 to TRBJ2-3; tentatively, D is TRBD1 (6 bases). Trimming took off 5 bases at V and 3 bases at J, with 15 bases between the two ends. The length of the CDR3 is 15 residues. CDR3 nucleotide sequence: TGTGCCAGCAGTAACAGGGCTACGGGGACAGATACGCAGTATTTT. Its translation: CASSNRATGTDTQYF.

Note on this clonotype: One junction end does not reproduce the germline sequence, and a read error may be involved. The chain has TRBV30 and TRBJ1-4; unclear D gene. This CDR3 region has 15 residues. Germline CDR1 reads GTSNPN; CDR2 reads SVGIG (reference sequence). As DNA, the CDR3 is TGTGCCTGGAGTAGGAGCTACTCAACTAATGGAAAACTGTTTTTT. Protein product: CAWSRSYSTNGKLFF.

This sequence joins TRBV6-1 and TRBJ2-3; 7 bases fit TRBD1. Germline lookup yields CDR1 MNHNS and CDR2 SASEGT. This CDR3 is 18 amino acids long. Trimming at V came to 4 bases and at J to 4 bases, leaving 17 bases not matched to a gene. The CDR3 protein is CASSGWDSSIFGSDTQYF. CDR3 coding DNA: TGTGCCAGCAGTGGGTGGGACAGCTCAATATTTGGTTCAGATACGCAGTATTTT.

This clonotype has ten or more counts. The chain uses TRBV15 and TRBJ2-3, with unresolved D. The V end was cut by 0 bases, the J end by 4 bases, with 11 bases between. Germline V gives CDR1 LNHNV, CDR2 YYDKDF (reference sequence). CDR3 length: 15 residues. The CDR3 spells CATSRDRLRADTQYF. CDR3 coding DNA: TGTGCCACCAGCAGAGATCGTCTCCGGGCAGATACGCAGTATTTT.

J is TRBJ2-3 and V is TRBV10-3, with 8 positions matching TRBD2. CDR1 and CDR2 from the germline V gene are ENHRY and SYGVKD. The CDR3 sequence is 14 residues long. The J segment lost 2 bases and the V segment lost 8 bases, leaving 6 bases of the junction unmatched. CDR3 DNA sequence: TGTGCCATCCAAGGAGCGGGAGTCACAGATACGCAGTATTTT. This encodes CAIQGAGVTDTQYF.

This clonotype was detected a few times. This sequence joins TRBV7-3 and TRBJ1-6; D remains ambiguous. Germline CDR1 and CDR2: SGHTA and FQGTGA. This CDR3 is 15 amino acids long. With 4 bases removed from V and 8 bases from J, the gap between germline ends came to 15 bases. The CDR3 DNA reads as TGTGCCAGCAGCTCCAACGGGAGCCCCTATTCACCCCTCCACTTT. Translated: CASSSNGSPYSPLHF.

The V call is TRBV10-3, the J call TRBJ1-2, with TRBD1 matching 9 bases. The CDR3 runs 13 residues. Trimming cost V 6 bases and J 4 bases; bases outside gene matches: 3. Germline CDR1 reads ENHRY; CDR2 reads SYGVKD. The CDR3 here is CAISDRGIYGYTF. CDR3 bases: TGTGCCATCAGCGACAGGGGGATCTATGGCTACACCTTC.

This clonotype was found many times. The J gene is TRBJ1-1, the V gene TRBV7-9; perhaps TRBD1 as D (5 bases). The CDR3 extends over 15 amino acids. Deletions cut 5 bases from V and 1 base from J, with 14 bases between. The germline CDR1 and CDR2 sequences are SEHNR and FQNEAQ (reference sequence). This CDR3 reads CASSPQGLQNTEAFF. The CDR3 coding sequence is TGTGCCAGCAGCCCCCAGGGACTTCAGAACACTGAAGCTTTCTTT.

The sample holds many counts of this clonotype. The chain carries TRBV28 and TRBJ1-2; 9 bases line up with TRBD1. This CDR3 has 10 residues. The germline gives CDR1 MDHEN, CDR2 SYDVKM. The CDR3 DNA follows: TGTGCGACAGGGGGGTACGGCTACACCTTC. Translation gives CATGGYGYTF.

This clonotype was counted between two and nine times. The rearrangement joins TRBV7-9 to TRBJ1-4; 7 nucleotides align to TRBD1. This CDR3 region has 14 residues. Germline loops: CDR1 SEHNR, CDR2 FQNEAQ (reference sequence). J was trimmed by 7 bases and V by 3 bases; bases with no gene match: 5. Here the CDR3 reads CASSFGRGVEKLFF. The CDR3 DNA reads TGTGCCAGCAGCTTCGGCAGGGGGGTTGAAAAACTGTTTTTT.

This clonotype was counted between two and nine times. The chain combines TRBV2 with TRBJ1-6; D is unresolved. The CDR3 runs to 16 residues. The germline V gene has CDR1 SNHLY and CDR2 FYNNEI. Trimming pared 4 bases from V and 9 bases from J, leaving 19 bases between. CDR3 sequence: CASSAESGVSVSPLHF. In DNA form, the CDR3 reads TGTGCCAGCAGTGCGGAGTCTGGGGTTTCGGTTTCACCCCTCCACTTT.